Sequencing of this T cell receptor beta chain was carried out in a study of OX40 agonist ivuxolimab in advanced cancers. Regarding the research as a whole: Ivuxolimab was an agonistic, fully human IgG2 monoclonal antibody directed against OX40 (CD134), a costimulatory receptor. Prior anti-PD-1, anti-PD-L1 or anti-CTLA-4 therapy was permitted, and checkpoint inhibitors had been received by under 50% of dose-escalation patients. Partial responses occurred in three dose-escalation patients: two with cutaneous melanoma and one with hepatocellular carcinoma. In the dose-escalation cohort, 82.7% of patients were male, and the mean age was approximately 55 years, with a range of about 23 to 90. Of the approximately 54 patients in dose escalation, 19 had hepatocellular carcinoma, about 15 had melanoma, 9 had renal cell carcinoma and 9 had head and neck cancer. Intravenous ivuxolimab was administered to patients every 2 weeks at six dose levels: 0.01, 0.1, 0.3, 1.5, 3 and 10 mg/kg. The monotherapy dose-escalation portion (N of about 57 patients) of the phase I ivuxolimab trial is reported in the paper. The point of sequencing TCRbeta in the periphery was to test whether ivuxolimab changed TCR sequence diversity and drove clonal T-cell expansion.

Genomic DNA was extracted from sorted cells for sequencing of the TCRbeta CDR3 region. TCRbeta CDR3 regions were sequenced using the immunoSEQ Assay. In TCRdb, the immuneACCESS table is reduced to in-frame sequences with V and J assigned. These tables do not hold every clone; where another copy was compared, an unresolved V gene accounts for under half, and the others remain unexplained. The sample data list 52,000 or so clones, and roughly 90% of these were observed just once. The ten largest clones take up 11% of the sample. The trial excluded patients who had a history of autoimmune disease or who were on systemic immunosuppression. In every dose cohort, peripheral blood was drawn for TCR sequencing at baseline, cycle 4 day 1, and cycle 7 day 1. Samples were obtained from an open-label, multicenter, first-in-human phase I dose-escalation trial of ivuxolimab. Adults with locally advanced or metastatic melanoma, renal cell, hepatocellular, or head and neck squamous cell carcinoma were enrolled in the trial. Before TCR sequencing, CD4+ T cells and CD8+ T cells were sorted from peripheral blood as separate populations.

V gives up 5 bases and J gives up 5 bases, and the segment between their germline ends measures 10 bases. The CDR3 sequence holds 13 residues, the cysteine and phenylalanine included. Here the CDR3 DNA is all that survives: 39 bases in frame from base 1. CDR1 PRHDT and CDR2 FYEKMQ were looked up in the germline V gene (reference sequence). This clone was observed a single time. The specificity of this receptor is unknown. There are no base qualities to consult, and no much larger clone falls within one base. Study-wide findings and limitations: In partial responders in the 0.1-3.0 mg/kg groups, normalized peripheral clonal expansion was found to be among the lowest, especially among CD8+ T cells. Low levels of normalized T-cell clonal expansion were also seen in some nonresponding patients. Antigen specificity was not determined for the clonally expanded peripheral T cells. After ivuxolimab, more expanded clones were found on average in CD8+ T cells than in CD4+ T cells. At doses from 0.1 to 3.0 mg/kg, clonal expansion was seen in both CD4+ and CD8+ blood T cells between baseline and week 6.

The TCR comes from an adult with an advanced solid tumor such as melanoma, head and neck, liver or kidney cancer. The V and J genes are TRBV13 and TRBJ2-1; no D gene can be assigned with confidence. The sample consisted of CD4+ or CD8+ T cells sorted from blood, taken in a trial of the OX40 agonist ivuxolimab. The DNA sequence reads TGTGCCAGCAGCCTCCCGCGGCACAATGAGCAGTTCTTC. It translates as CASSLPRHNEQFF.